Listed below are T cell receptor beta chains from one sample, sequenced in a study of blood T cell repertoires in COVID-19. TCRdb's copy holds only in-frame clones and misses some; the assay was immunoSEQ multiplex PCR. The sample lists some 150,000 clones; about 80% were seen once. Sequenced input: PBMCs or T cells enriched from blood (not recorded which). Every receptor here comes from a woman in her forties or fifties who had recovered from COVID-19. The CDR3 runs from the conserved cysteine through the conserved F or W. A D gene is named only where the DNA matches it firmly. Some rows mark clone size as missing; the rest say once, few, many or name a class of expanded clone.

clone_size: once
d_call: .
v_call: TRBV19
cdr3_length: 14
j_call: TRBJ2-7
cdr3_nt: TGTGCCAGTAGTGATGTAGGGGGCTCCTACGAGCAGTACTTC
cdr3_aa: CASSDVGGSYEQYF

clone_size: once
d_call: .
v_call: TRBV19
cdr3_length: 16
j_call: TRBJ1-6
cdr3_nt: TGTGCCAGTAGTATGAAGGAGAACTCCTATAATTCACCCCTCCACTTT
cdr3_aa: CASSMKENSYNSPLHF

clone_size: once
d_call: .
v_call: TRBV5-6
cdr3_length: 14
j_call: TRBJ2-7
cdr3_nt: TGTGCCAGCAGCTTGGGGGCCAGGATGTACGAGCAGTACTTC
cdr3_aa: CASSLGARMYEQYF

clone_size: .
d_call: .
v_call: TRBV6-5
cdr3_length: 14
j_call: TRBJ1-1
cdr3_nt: TGTGCCAGCAGTCCCTCAAGGGGAAACACTGAAGCTTTCTTT
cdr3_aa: CASSPSRGNTEAFF

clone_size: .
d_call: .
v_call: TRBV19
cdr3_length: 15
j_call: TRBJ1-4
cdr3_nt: TGTGCCAGTACCACCCCAGGAACAACTAATGAAAAACTGTTTTTT
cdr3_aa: CASTTPGTTNEKLFF

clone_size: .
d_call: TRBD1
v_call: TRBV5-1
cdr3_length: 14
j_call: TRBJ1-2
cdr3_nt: TGCGCCAGCAGCTTGGGACAGGGGGCGTATGGCTACACCTTC
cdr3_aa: CASSLGQGAYGYTF

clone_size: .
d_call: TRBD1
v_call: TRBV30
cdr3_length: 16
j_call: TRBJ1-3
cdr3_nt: TGTGCCTGGAGTGCGCCGGGACAGGGGGATGTAAACACCATATATTTT
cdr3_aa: CAWSAPGQGDVNTIYF

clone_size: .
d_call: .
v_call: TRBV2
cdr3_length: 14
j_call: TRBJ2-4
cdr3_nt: TGTGCCAGCAGCGGGTCAGTCCTCAAAAACATTCAGTACTTC
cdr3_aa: CASSGSVLKNIQYF

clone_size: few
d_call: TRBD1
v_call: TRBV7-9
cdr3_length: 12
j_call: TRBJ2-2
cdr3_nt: TGTGCCAGACAGGGGGCGCCCGGGGAGCTGTTTTTT
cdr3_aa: CARQGAPGELFF

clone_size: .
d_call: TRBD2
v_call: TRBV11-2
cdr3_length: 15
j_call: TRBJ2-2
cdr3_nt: TGTGCCAGCAGCTTCCGGGGACTAGCGAACGGGGAGCTGTTTTTT
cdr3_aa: CASSFRGLANGELFF

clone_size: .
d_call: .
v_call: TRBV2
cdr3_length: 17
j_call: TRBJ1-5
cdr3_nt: TGTGCCAGCAGTGAAGCCTGGACTACCCGCGGCAATCAGCCCCAGCATTTT
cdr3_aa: CASSEAWTTRGNQPQHF

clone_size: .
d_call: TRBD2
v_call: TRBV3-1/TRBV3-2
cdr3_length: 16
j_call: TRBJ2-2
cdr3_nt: TGTGCCAGCAGCTGGGCGGGGGGTAGGAACACCGGGGAGCTGTTTTTT
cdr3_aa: CASSWAGGRNTGELFF

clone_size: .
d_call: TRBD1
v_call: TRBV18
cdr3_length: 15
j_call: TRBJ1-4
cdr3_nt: TGTGCCAGCTCACCCGGACAGGGCTCTAATGAAAAACTGTTTTTT
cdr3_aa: CASSPGQGSNEKLFF

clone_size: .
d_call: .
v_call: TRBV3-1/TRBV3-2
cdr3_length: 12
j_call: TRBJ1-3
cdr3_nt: TGTGCCAGCAGCCAAGGTCTCAGTCCCATATATTTT
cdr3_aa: CASSQGLSPIYF

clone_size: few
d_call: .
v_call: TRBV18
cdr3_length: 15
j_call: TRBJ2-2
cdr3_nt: TGTGCCAGCTCACGTCCAGGGGCGACCACCGGGGAGCTGTTTTTT
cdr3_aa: CASSRPGATTGELFF

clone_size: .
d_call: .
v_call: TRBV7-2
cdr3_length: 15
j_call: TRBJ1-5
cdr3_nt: TGTGCCAGCAGCTTATGGGAGAATAGCAATCAGCCCCAGCATTTT
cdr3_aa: CASSLWENSNQPQHF

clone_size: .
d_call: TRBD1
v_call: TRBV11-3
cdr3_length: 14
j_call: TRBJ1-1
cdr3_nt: TGTGCCAGCAGCTCGAGGACAGGGACGACTGAAGCTTTCTTT
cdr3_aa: CASSSRTGTTEAFF

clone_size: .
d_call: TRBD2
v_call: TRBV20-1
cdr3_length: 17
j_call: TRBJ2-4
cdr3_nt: TGCAGTGCTAGTTCCGGACTAGCGGATCTAGCCAAAAACATTCAGTACTTC
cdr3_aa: CSASSGLADLAKNIQYF

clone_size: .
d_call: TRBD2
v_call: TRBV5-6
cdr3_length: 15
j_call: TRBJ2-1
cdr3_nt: TGTGCCAGCAGCTTGACGGGAGGGCCTTCCAATGAGCAGTTCTTC
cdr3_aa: CASSLTGGPSNEQFF

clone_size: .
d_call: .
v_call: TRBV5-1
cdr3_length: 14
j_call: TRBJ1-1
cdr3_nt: TGCGCCAGCAGCCTGGAGAGAAGTGACACTGAAGCTTTCTTT
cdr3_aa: CASSLERSDTEAFF

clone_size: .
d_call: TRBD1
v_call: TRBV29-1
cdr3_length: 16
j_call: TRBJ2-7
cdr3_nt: TGCAGCGTGGGCCCACCGACAGGGGGGAGCTCCTACGAGCAGTACTTC
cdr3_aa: CSVGPPTGGSSYEQYF

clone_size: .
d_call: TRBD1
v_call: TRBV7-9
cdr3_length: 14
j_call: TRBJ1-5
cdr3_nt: TGTGCCAGCAGCTCCCAGGGGGTTAGTCAGCCCCAGCATTTT
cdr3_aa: CASSSQGVSQPQHF

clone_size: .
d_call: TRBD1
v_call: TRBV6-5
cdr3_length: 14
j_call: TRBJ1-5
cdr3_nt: TGTGCCAGTTGTCCCCGGGACAGGGGTGAGCCCCAGCATTTT
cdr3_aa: CASCPRDRGEPQHF

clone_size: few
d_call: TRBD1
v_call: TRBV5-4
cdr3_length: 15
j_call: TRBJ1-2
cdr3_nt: TGTGCCAGCAGCCCGCCGGGACAGGGGAACTATGGCTACACCTTC
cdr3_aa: CASSPPGQGNYGYTF

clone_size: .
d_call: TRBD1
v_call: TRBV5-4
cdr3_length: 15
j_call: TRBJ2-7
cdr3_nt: TGTGCCAGCAGGGGTGGACAGGGGTGGGCCTACGAGCAGTACTTC
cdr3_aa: CASRGGQGWAYEQYF

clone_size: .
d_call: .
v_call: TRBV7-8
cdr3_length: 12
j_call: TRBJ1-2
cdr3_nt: TGTGCCAGCAGCTTAGCGGGAGAGGGCTACACCTTC
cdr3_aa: CASSLAGEGYTF

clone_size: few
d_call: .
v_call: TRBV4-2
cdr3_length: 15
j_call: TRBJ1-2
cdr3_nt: TGTGCCAGCAGCCAAGATGGAGGGGGGGGCTATGGCTACACCTTC
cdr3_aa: CASSQDGGGGYGYTF

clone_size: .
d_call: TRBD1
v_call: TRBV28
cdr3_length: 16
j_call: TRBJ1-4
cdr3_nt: TGTGCCAGCAGTTTCCTATCCGGGACAGGGGGGGAAAAACTGTTTTTT
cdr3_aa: CASSFLSGTGGEKLFF

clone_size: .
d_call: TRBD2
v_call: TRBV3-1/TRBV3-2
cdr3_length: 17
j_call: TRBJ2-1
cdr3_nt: TGTGCCAGCAGCCCCCAAGGACTAGCGGGGAACTACAATGAGCAGTTCTTC
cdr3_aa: CASSPQGLAGNYNEQFF

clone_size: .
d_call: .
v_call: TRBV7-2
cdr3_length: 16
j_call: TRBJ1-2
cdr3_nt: TGTGCCAGCAGCTTAGAGTTGCGGGGGGGAACCTATGGCTACACCTTC
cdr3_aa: CASSLELRGGTYGYTF

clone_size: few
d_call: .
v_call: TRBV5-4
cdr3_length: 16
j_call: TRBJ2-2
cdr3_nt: TGTGCCAGCAGCCCAATGACCCTAGGCGACACCGGGGAGCTGTTTTTT
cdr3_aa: CASSPMTLGDTGELFF

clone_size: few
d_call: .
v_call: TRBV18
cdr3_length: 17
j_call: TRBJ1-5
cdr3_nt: TGTGCCAGCTCCCAGTTCTCAGGGGTCGGAGGCAATCAGCCCCAGCATTTT
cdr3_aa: CASSQFSGVGGNQPQHF

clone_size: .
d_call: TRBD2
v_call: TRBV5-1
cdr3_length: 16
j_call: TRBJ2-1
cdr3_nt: TGCGCCAGCAGCTCTCTAGCGGGAGGTTCCTACAATGAGCAGTTCTTC
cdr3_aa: CASSSLAGGSYNEQFF

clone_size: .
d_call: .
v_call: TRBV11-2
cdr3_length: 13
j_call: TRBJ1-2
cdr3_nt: TGTGCCAGCAGCTTAGCCGGGAGTAGGGGCTACACCTTC
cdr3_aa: CASSLAGSRGYTF

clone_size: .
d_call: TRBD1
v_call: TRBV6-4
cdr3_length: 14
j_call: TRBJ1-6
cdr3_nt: TGTGCCAGCAAGGGAGAGGGGGCAGGATCACCCCTCCACTTT
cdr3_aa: CASKGEGAGSPLHF

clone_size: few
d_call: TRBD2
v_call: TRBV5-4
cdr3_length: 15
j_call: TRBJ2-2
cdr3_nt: TGTGCCAGCAGACTAGGACTAGCGGACACCGGGGAGCTGTTTTTT
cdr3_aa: CASRLGLADTGELFF

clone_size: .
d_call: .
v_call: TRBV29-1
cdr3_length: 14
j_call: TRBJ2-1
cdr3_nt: TGCAGCGTTGGTCGCCTAGCGTCAGAGGGTGAGCAGTTCTTC
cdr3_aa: CSVGRLASEGEQFF

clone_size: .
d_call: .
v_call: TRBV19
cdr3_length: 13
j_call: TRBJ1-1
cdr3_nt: TGTGCCAGTAGTATCGATCGGGACACTGAAGCTTTCTTT
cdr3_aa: CASSIDRDTEAFF

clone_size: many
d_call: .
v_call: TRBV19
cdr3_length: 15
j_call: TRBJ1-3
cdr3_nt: TGTGCCAGTAGTCCAATCGGGACTCTTGGAAACACCATATATTTT
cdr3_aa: CASSPIGTLGNTIYF

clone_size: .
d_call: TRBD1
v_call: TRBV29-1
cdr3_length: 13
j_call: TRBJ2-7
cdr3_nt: TGCAGCGTTGATGGGACAGGGGGGTACGAGCAGTACTTC
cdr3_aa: CSVDGTGGYEQYF

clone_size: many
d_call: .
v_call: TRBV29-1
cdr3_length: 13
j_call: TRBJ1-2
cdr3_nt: TGCAGCGTTGTGGGTTCGACATTTTATGGCTACACCTTC
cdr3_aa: CSVVGSTFYGYTF

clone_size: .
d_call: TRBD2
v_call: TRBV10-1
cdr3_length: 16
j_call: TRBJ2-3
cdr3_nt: TGCGCCAGCAGTGAGTCACTAGCGGGTATTACAGATACGCAGTATTTT
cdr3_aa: CASSESLAGITDTQYF

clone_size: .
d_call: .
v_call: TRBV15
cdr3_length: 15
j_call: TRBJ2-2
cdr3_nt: TGTGCCACCAGCAGTGTATTCAGAAGTACCGGGGAGCTGTTTTTT
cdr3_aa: CATSSVFRSTGELFF

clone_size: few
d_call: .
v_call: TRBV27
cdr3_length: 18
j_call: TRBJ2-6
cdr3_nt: TGTGCCAGCAGTTCCAGGGGATGGCCATTCTCTGGGGCCAACGTCCTGACTTTC
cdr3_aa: CASSSRGWPFSGANVLTF

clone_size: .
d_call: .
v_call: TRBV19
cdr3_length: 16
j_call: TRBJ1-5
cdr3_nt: TGTGCCAGTAAGGGACAACAGGCGGCGAGCAATCAGCCCCAGCATTTT
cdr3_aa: CASKGQQAASNQPQHF

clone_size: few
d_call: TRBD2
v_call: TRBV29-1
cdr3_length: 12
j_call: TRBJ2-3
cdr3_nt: TGTGGAGCTAGCGGGAGCACAGATACGCAGTATTTT
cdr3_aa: CGASGSTDTQYF

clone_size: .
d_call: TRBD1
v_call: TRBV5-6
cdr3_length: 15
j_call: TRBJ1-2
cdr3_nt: TGTGCCAGCAGCTTGGGGACAGGGGGCGGCTATGGCTACACCTTC
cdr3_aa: CASSLGTGGGYGYTF

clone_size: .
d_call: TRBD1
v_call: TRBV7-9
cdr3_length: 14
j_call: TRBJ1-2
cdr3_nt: TGTGCCAGCAGCTTAGAGGGGACAGGTAATGGCTACACCTTC
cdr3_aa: CASSLEGTGNGYTF